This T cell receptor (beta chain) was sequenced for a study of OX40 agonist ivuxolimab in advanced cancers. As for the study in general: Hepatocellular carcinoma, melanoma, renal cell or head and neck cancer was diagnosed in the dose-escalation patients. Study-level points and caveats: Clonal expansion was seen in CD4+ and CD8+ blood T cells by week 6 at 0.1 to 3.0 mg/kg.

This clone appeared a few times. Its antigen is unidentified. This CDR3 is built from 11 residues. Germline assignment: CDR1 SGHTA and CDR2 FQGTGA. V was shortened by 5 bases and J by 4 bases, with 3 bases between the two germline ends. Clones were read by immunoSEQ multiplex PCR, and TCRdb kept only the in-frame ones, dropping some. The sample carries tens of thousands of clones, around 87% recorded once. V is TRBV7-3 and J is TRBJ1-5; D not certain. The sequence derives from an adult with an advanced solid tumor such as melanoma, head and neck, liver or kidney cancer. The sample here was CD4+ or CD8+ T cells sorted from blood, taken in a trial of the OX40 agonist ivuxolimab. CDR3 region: CASSQNQPQHF. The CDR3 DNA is TGTGCCAGCAGCCAGAATCAGCCCCAGCATTTT. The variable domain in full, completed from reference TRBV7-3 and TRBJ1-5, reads GAGVSQTPSNKVTEKGKYVELRCDPISGHTALYWYRQSLGQGPEFLIYFQGTGAADDSGLPNDRFFAVRPEGSVSTLKIQRTERGDSAVYLCASSQNQPQHFGDGTRLSIL.